This entry concerns a single T cell receptor beta chain. As yet, its antigen is unknown. This record belongs to a study of neoadjuvant nivolumab and ipilimumab in lung cancer. Study-wide findings and caveats: Only two of four nivolumab-treated tumors gained richness and clonality by surgery. TCR richness and clonality were higher in tumors than adjacent uninvolved lung. Pretherapy blood TCR richness correlated positively with resected tumor richness.

Germline-derived CDR1 and CDR2 are SGHRS and YFSETQ. Trimming stripped 0 bases from V and 5 bases from J, with 18 bases between. The CDR3 is made up of 16 amino acids. The table came from immunoSEQ multiplex PCR; TCRdb's copy has only in-frame clones and leaves some out. The table lists approximately 31,000 clones, more than 85% of them singletons, with approximately 2.1% in the top ten. V gene TRBV5-1 combines with J gene TRBJ2-7; possible D gene TRBD2, 6 bases. Sequenced material: peripheral blood, taken after neoadjuvant nivolumab, alone or with ipilimumab, at or shortly before surgery. This receptor was taken from an adult with non-small cell lung cancer. The CDR3 is CASSLAGGVGTHEQYF. The DNA for the CDR3 is TGCGCCAGCAGCTTGGCCGGAGGGGTTGGGACCCACGAGCAGTACTTC.